Here is one T cell receptor beta chain with its context. The sample belongs to a study of blood T cell repertoires in COVID-19. In the study overall: The origin of the acute and convalescent COVID-19 samples was the United States, Italy and Spain. Sources were T cells, B-cell-depleted T cells, or PBMCs; the material itself was cDNA or gDNA.

Per the original data handling: Reference gene primer amplification gave estimated nucleated cell counts. Sequenced by immunoSEQ multiplex PCR; TCRdb stores in-frame clones only, minus some. From that table come the V and J calls and clone size; the DNA was used to work out D and trimming. Among 250,000 to 350,000 clones listed, 70% to 90% were seen once. The source material was peripheral blood. The TCR originated in a woman aged 50 to 65 who had recovered from COVID-19.

CDR3 coding DNA: TGTGCCAGTCGGGACAGGGTGATTTGGTCACCCCTCCACTTT. It encodes CASRDRVIWSPLHF. V is TRBV19 and J is TRBJ1-6; 9 bases line up with TRBD1. CDR3 size: 14 residues. The germline V gene has CDR1 LNHDA and CDR2 SQIVND (reference sequence). The V segment lost 8 bases and the J segment 10 bases; nucleotides outside the gene matches: 9.